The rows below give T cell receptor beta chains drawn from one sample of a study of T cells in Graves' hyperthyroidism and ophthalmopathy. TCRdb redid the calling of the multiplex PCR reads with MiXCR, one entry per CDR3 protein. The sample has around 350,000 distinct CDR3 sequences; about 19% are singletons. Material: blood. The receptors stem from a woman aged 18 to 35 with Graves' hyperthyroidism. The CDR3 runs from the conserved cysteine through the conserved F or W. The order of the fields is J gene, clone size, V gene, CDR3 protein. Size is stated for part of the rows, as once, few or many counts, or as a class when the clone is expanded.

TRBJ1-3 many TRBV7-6 CASSSPYGSGNTIYF
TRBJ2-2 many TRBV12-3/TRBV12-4 CASRKLNTGELFF
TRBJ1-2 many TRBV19 CASSRRQETPHGYTF
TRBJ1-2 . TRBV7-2 CASSPSRASYGYTF
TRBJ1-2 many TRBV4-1 CASSQGAATNYGYTF
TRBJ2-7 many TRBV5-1 CASSLAWLSYEQYF
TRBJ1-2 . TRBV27 CASTSLPGGYYTF
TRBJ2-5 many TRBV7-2 CASSLGSWRGTQYF
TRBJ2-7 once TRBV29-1 CSVGPTSGGDEQYF
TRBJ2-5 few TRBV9 CASSVVPGGQGETQYF
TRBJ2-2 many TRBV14 CASSQHRGRRIGELFF
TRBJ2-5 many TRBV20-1 CSAADGETQYF
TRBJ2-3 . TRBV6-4 CASSDSGQGADTQYF
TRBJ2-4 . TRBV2 CASGGLAKNIQYF
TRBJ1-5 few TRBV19 CASSIRLGVGNQPQHF
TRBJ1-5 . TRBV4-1 CASSQDLMGQLYSNQPQHF
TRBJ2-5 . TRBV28 CASSIQRYQETQYF
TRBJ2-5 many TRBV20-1 CSARGLAGRETQYF
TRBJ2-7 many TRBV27 CASRLDSSYEQYF
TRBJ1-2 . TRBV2 CASSGDSRSTF
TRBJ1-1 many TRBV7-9 CASSSDRGVAEAFF
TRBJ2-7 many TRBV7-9 CASASGQGAYEQYF
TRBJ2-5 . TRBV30 CAWSHSEETQYF